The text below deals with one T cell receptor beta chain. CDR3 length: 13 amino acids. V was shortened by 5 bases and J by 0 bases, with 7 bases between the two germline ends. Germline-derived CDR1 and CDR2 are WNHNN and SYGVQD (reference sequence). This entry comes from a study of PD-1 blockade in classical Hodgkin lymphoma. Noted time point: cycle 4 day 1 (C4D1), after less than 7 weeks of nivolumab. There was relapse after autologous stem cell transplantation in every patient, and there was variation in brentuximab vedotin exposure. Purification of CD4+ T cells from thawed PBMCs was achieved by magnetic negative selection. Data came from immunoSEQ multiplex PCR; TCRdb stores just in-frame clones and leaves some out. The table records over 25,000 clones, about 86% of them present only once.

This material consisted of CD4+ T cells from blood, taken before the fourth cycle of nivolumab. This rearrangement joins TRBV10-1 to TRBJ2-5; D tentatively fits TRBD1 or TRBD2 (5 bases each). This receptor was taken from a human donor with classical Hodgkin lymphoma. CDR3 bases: TGCGCCAGCAGTCGGGGCCACCAAGAGACCCAGTACTTC. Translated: CASSRGHQETQYF.